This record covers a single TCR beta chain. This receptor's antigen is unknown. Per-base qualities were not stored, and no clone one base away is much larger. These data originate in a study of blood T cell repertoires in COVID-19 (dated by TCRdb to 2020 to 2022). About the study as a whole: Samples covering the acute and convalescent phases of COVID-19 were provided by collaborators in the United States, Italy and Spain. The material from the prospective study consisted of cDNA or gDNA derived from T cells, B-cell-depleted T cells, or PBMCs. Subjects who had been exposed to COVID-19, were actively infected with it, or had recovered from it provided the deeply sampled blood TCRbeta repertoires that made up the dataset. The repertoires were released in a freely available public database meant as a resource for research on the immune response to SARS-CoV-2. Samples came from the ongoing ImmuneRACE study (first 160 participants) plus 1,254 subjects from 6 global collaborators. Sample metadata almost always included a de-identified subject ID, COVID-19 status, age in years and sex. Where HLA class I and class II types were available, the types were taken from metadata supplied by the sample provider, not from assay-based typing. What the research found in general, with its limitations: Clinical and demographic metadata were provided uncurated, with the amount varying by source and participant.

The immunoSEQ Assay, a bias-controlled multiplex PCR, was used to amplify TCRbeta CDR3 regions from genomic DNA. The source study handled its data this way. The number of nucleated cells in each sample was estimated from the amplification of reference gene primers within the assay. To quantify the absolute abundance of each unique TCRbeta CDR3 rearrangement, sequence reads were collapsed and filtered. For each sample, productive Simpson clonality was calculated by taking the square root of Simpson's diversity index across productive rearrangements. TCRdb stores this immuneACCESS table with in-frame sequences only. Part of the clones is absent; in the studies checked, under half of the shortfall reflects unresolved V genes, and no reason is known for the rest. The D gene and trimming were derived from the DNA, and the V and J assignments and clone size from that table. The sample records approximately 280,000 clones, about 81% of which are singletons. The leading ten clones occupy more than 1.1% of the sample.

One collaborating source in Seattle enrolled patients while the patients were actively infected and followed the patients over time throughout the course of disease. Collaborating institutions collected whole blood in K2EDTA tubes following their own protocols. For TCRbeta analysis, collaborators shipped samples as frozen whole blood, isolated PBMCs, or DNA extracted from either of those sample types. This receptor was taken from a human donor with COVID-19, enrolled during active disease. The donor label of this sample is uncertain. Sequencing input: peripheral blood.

The CDR3 region reads CASSPGPGLAGYNEQFF. The bases are TGTGCCAGCAGCCCGGGCCCGGGACTAGCGGGCTACAATGAGCAGTTCTTC. The chain is made from TRBV6-2 or TRBV6-3 and TRBJ2-1; 12 central nucleotides agree with TRBD2. Clipping removes 6 bases from V and 3 bases from J, with 9 as the unmatched junction base count. The germline V gene supplies CDR1 MNHEY and CDR2 SVGEGT. The CDR3 spans 17 residues, from the cysteine through the phenylalanine. Only the CDR3 DNA is retained, 51 bases long and in frame from the first base.